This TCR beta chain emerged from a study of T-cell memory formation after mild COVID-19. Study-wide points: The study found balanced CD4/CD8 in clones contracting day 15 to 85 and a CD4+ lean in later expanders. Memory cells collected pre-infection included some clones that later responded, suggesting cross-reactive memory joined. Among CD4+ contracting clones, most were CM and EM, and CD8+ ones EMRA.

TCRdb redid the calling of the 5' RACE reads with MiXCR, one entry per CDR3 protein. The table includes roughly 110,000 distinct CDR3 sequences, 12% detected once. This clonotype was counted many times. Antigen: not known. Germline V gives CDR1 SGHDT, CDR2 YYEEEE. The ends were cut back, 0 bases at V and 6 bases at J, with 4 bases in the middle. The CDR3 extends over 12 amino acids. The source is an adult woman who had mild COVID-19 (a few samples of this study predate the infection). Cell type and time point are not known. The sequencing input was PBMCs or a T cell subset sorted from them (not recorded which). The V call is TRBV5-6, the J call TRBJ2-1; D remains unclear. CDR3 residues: CASSLGANEQFF. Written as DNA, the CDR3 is TGTGCCAGCAGCTTGGGCGCCAATGAGCAGTTCTTC.